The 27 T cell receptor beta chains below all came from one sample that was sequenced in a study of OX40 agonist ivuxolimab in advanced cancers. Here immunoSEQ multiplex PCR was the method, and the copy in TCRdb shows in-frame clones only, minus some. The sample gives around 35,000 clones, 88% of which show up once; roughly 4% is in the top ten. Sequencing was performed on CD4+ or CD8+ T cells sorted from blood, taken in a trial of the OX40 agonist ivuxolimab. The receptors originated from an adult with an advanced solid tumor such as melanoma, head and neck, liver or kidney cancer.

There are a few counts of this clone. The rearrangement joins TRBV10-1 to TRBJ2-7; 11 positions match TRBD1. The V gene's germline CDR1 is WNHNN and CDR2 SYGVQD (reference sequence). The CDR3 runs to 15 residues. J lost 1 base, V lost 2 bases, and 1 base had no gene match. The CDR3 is CASSEGTGGSYEQYF. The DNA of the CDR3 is TGCGCCAGCAGTGAGGGGACAGGGGGTTCCTACGAGCAGTACTTC.

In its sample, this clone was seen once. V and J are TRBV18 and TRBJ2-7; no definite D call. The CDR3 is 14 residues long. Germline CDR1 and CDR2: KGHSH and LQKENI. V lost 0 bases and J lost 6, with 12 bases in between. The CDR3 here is CASSPPGRPAEQYF. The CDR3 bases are TGTGCCAGCTCACCACCGGGCCGGCCGGCCGAGCAGTACTTC.

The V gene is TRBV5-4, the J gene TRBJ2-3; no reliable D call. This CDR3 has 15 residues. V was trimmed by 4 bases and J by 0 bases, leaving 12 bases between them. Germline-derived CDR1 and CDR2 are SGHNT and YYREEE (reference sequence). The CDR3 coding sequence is TGTGCCAGCAGCCCTACGCATGGAAGCACAGATACGCAGTATTTT. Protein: CASSPTHGSTDTQYF.

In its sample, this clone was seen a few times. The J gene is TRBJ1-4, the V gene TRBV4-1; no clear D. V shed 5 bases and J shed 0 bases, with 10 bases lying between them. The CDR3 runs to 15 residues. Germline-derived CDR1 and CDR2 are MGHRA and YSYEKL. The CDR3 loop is CASSESDATNEKLFF. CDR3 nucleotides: TGCGCCAGCAGCGAGTCGGATGCAACTAATGAAAAACTGTTTTTT.

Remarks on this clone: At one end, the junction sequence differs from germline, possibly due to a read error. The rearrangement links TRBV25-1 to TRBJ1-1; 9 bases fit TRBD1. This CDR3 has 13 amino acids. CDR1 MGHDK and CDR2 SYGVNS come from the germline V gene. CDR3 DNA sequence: TGTGCCAGCAGTGAATTGAGACAGGGGGGGCGACTCTTT. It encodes CASSELRQGGRLF. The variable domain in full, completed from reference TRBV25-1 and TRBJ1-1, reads EADIYQTPRYLVIGTGKKITLECSQTMGHDKMYWYQQDPGMELHLIHYSYGVNSTEKGDLSSESTVSRIRTEHFPLTLESARPSHTSQYLCASSELRQGGRLFGQGTRLTVV.

The CDR3 bases are TGTGCCAGCAGCTTAAGAGCGGGGGGGCGGTACAATGAGCAGTTCTTC. This translates into CASSLRAGGRYNEQFF. The chain joins TRBV7-7 to TRBJ2-1; 10 nucleotides agree with TRBD2. The CDR3 sequence is 16 residues long. Trimming at V came to 2 bases and at J to 4 bases, leaving 5 bases not matched to a gene. Germline CDR1 reads SSHAT; CDR2 reads FNYEAQ (reference sequence).

The CDR3 is CASRFRGRGEKLFF. The CDR3 nucleotides are TGTGCCAGTAGGTTCCGGGGGAGAGGTGAAAAACTGTTTTTT. The J gene is TRBJ1-4, the V gene TRBV19, with a weak D call TRBD1 (5 bases). Trimming stripped 6 bases from V and 7 bases from J, with 15 bases between. Germline V lookup: CDR1 LNHDA, CDR2 SQIVND (reference sequence). This CDR3 spans 14 amino acids.

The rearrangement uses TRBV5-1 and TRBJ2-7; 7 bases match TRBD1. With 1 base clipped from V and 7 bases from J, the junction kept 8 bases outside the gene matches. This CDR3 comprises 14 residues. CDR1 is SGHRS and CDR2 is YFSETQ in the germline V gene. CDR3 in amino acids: CASSLTAGGWEQYF. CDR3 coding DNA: TGCGCCAGCAGCTTGACGGCAGGGGGTTGGGAGCAGTACTTC. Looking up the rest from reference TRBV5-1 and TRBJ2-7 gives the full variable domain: KAGVTQTPRYLIKTRGQQVTLSCSPISGHRSVSWYQQTPGQGLQFLFEYFSETQRNKGNFPGRFSGRQFSNSRSEMNVSTLELGDSALYLCASSLTAGGWEQYFGPGTRLTVT.

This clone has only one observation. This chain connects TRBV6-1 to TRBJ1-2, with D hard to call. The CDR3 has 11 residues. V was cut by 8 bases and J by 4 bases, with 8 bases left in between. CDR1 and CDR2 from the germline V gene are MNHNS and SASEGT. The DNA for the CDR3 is TGTGCCAGCGGGAAGAGCTATGGCTACACCTTC. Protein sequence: CASGKSYGYTF.

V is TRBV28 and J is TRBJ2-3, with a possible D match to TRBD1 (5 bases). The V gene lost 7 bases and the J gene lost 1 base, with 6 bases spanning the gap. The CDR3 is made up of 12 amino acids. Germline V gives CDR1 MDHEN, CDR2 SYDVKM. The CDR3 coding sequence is TGTGCCAGCAAAGGGGGCACAGATACGCAGTATTTT. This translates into CASKGGTDTQYF.

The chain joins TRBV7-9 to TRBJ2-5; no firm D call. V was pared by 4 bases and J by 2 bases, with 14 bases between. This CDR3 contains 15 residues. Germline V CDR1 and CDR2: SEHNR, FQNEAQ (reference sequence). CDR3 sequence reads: CASSSVGSVQETQYF. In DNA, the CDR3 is TGTGCCAGCAGCTCCGTCGGCTCAGTTCAAGAGACCCAGTACTTC.

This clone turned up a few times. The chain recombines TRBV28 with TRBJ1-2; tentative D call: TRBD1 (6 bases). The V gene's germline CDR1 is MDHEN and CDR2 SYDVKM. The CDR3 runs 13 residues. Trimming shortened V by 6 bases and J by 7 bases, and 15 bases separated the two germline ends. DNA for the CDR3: TGTGCCAGCAGCCACAGGGTAAGAGGTGGCTACACCTTC. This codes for CASSHRVRGGYTF.

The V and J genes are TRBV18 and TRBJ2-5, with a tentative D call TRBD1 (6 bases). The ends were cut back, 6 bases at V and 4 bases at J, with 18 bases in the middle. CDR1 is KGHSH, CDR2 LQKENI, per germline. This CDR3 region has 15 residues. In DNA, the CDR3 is TGTGCCAGCTCCCCCCAGTCAGGGGAAGTAGAGACCCAGTACTTC. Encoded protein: CASSPQSGEVETQYF.

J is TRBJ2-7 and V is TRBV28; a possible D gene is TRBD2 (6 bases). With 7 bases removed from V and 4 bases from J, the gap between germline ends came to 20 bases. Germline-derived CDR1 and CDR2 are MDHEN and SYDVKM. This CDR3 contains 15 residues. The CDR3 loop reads CASTRRGGSVYEQYF. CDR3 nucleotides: TGTGCCAGCACTAGGCGCGGAGGGTCTGTGTACGAGCAGTACTTC. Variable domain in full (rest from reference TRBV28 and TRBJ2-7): DVKVTQSSRYLVKRTGEKVFLECVQDMDHENMFWYRQDPGLGLRLIYFSYDVKMKEKGDIPEGYSVSREKKERFSLILESASTNQTSMYLCASTRRGGSVYEQYFGPGTRLTVT.

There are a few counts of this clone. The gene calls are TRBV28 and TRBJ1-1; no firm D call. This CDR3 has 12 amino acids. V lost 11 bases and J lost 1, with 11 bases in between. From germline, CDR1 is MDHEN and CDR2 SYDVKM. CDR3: CAGQTTNTEAFF. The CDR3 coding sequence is TGTGCCGGGCAAACCACGAACACTGAAGCTTTCTTT.

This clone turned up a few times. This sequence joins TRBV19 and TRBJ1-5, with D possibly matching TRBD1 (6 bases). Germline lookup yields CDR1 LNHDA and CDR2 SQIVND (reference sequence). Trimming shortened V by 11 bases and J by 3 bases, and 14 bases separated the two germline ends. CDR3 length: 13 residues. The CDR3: CAGGQLPNQPQHF. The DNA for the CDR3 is TGTGCCGGCGGACAGCTACCCAATCAGCCCCAGCATTTT. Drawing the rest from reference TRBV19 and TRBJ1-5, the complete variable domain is DGGITQSPKYLFRKEGQNVTLSCEQNLNHDAMYWYRQDPGQGLRLIYYSQIVNDFQKGDIAEGYSVSREKKESFPLTVTSAQKNPTAFYLCAGGQLPNQPQHFGDGTRLSIL.

CDR3 coding DNA: TGTGCCACCAGCAGAGAACTGAATTCACCCCTCCACTTT. Translated, it gives CATSRELNSPLHF. The rearrangement links TRBV15 to TRBJ1-6, with D unresolved. CDR3 length equals 13 residues. Germline CDR1 is LNHNV and CDR2 is YYDKDF (reference sequence). Trimming pared 0 bases from V and 7 bases from J, leaving 4 bases between.

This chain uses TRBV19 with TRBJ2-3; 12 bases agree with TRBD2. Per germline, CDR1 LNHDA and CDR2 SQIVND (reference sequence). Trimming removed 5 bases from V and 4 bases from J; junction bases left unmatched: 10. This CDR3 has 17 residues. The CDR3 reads CASSLSLAGGPADTQYF. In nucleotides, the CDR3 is TGTGCCAGTAGTCTTTCTCTAGCGGGAGGGCCGGCAGATACGCAGTATTTT.

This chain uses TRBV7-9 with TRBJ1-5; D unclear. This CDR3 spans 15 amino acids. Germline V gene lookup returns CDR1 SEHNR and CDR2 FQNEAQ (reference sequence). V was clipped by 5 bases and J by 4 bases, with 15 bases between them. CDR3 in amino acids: CASSRHDLPNQPQHF. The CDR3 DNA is TGTGCCAGCAGCCGACACGATCTTCCGAATCAGCCCCAGCATTTT.

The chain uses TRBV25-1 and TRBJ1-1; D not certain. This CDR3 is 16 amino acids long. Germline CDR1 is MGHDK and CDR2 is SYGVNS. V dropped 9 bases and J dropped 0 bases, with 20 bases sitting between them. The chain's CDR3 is CARILGLSSMNTEAFF. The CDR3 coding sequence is TGTGCCAGGATCCTTGGACTTTCGTCGATGAACACTGAAGCTTTCTTT.

The CDR3 nucleotides read TGCAGCGTTGTGTTGAGCGGGCAAGGAACGGAGCAGTTCTTC. Amino acids: CSVVLSGQGTEQFF. The chain couples TRBV29-1 to TRBJ2-1; D possibly corresponds to TRBD2 (6 bases). V was shortened by 4 bases and J by 10 bases, with 20 bases between the two germline ends. CDR1 is SQVTM, CDR2 ANQGSEA, per germline. This CDR3 has 14 amino acids.

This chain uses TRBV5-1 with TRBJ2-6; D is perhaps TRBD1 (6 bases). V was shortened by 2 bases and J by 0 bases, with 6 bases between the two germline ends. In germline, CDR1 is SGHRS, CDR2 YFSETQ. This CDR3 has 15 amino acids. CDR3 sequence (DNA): TGCGCCAGCAGCTTAGGGGGCTCTGGGGCCAACGTCCTGACTTTC. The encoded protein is CASSLGGSGANVLTF.

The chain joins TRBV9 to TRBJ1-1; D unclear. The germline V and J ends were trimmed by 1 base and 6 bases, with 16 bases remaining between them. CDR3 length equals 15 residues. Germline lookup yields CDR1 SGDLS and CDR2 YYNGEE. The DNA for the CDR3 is TGTGCCAGCAGCGTATTCGGGAGCGGAACGCCTGAAGCTTTCTTT. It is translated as CASSVFGSGTPEAFF.

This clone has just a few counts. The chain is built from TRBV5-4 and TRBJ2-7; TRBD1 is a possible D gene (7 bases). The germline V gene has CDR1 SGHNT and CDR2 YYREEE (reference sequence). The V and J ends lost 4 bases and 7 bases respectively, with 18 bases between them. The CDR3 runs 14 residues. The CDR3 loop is CASSLDVRGREQYF. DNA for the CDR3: TGTGCCAGCAGCCTCGACGTCAGGGGGAGGGAGCAGTACTTC. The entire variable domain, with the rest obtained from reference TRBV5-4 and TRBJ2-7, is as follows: ETGVTQSPTHLIKTRGQQVTLRCSSQSGHNTVSWYQQALGQGPQFIFQYYREEENGRGNFPPRFSGLQFPNYSSELNVNALELDDSALYLCASSLDVRGREQYFGPGTRLTVT.

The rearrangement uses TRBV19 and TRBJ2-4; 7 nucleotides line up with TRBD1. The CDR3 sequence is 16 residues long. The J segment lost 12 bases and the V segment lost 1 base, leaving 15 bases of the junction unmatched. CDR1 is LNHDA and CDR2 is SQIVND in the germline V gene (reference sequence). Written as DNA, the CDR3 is TGTGCCAGTAGTATAGTCCCCCAGGGACAGTCTTGGCATCAGTACTTC. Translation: CASSIVPQGQSWHQYF.

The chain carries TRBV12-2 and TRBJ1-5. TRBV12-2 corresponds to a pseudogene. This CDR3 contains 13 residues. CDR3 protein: CASRSSPDQPQHF. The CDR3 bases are TGTGCAAGTCGATCAAGCCCAGATCAGCCCCAGCATTTT.

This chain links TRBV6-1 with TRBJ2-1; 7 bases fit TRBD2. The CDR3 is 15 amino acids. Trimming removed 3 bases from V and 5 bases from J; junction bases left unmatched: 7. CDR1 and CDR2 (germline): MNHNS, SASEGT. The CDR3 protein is CASSDYRSGDNEQFF. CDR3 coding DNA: TGTGCCAGCAGTGACTACAGAAGCGGGGACAATGAGCAGTTCTTC.